This entry is about one T cell receptor (beta chain). Sequenced by immunoSEQ multiplex PCR; TCRdb stores in-frame clones only, minus some. The sample records about 2.1 million clones, about 92% being singletons. Naive CD8 cells, CD45RO-negative and positively selected for CCR7, excluded terminally differentiated effector memory CD45RA+ cells. This specimen belongs to a study of shared clonotypes between healthy human individuals. The sequencing sample was made of naive CD8+ T cells from PBMCs. The origin of this receptor is a man between 18 and 29 years old in good health. Some clones in this sample may be carry-over from other donors' samples.

This CDR3 reads CASSQTSGITDTQYF. CDR3 coding DNA: TGTGCCAGCAGCCAGACTAGCGGGATCACAGATACGCAGTATTTT. The chain joins TRBV5-6 to TRBJ2-3, with 11 bases that match TRBD2. Per the germline V gene, CDR1 is SGHDT and CDR2 is YYEEEE. The trim removed 4 bases at V and 2 bases at J, leaving 3 bases unmatched. There are 15 residues in the CDR3.